This TCR beta chain was captured by sequencing in a study of T-cell reconstitution after alpha-beta-depleted transplantation in children (dated by TCRdb to the mid-2010s). Concerning the study at large: Using TCR repertoire profiling, the study quantitatively followed how T-cell immune reconstitution unfolded in children after TCRalphabeta/CD19-depleted allogeneic hematopoietic cell transplantation.

Broad study findings and their caveats: In some patients, the high TCRbeta diversity seen at day 60 was put down to recipient T cells and intrathymic progenitors that had survived conditioning. The frequencies of hyperexpanded clones fell over the following months, and after one year, T-cell counts and TCRbeta diversity were mostly attributed to newly produced T cells. The apparently early alphabetaT-cell count recovery about two months after transplant was reportedly dependent on only several hundred rapidly expanded clones derived from non-depleted graft cells.

Read against the paper, the sample's treatment or condition label means: allogeneic hematopoietic cell transplantation with graft depleted of TCRalphabeta T cells and CD19 B cells. Transplant recipients were children who received TCRalphabeta/CD19-depleted allogeneic hematopoietic cell grafts. The library was obtained by PCR. The instrument given in TCRdb is Illumina HiSeq 2500. TCR libraries were prepared with molecular barcoding, using unique molecular identifiers to normalize TCRbeta repertoire quantification. The public reads were quality trimmed at Q25 with fastp and then assembled into clones with MiXCR by TCRdb, keeping productive beta chains. All rows with the same CDR3 protein become a single entry with the most common DNA and genes. The sample contains about a million distinct CDR3 sequences, about 31% of them found a single time. Roughly 27% of the sample is taken by the ten largest. This clonotype was observed a few times. Its antigen remains undetermined. The record has no base qualities; no much larger clone is one base away.

Source: PBMCs, mostly from graft donor cells, taken 360 days after TCRalphabeta/CD19-depleted stem cell transplant. The source of this sequence is a boy younger than two who had a stem cell transplant for SCID, so the T cells may come from the graft donor.

DNA sequence: TGTGCCAGCAGTGGAGGACAAAAGGCGAGAGGCTACACCTTC. This codes for CASSGGQKARGYTF. This chain joins TRBV6-1 to TRBJ1-2, with TRBD1 tentatively as D gene (5 bases match). V was cut back by 4 bases and J by 8 bases, leaving a gap of 17 bases between them. The CDR3 contains 14 residues, cysteine and phenylalanine counted. The only DNA kept is the CDR3, 42 bases in frame from the first base. CDR1 and CDR2, per the germline V gene, are MNHNS and SASEGT.